This entry features one T cell receptor (beta chain) sequence. CDR3 length: 11 amino acids. V was clipped by 6 bases and J by 11 bases; unmatched bases: 6. The data originate from a study of control samples from healthy donors and cancer patients. Only in-frame clones appear in the TCRdb table, and some are missing; sequencing was by immunoSEQ multiplex PCR. The data hold around 250,000 clones, with over 70% observed a single time. This chain joins TRBV12-3 or TRBV12-4 and TRBJ1-1, with 7 positions matching TRBD1. The origin of this receptor is a woman aged 55-69 years with lung cancer. Sequencing input: PBMCs. The DNA of the CDR3 is TGTGCCAGCAGCCAAAAGGGGGCGGCTTTCTTT. Its protein is CASSQKGAAFF.